This TCR beta chain was sequenced in a study of OX40 agonist ivuxolimab in advanced cancers. As for the study in general: Patients got intravenous ivuxolimab at 0.01 to 10 mg/kg every 2 weeks. The dose-escalation cohort was just under 85% male, with a mean age of 60 years, ranging roughly 20 to 90.

The CDR3 totals 17 residues. Systemic immunosuppression or a history of autoimmune disease excluded patients. Study results and limitations: Among the lowest peripheral clonal expansion occurred in 0.1-3.0 mg/kg partial responders.

Only in-frame clones appear in the TCRdb table, and some are missing; sequencing was by immunoSEQ multiplex PCR. The repertoire holds about 79,000 clones, with approximately 90% as singletons. Comments on this clone: Its matching antigen is unknown.

Sequenced material: CD4+ or CD8+ T cells sorted from blood, taken in a trial of the OX40 agonist ivuxolimab. The clonotype comes from an adult with an advanced solid tumor such as melanoma, head and neck, liver or kidney cancer. V is TRBV21-1 and J is TRBJ2-3; the table's D call, TRBD1, was not checked against the DNA. TRBV21-1 is a pseudogene. CDR3: CASSTPGQGARADTQYF. For the CDR3, the DNA is TGTGCCAGCAGCACCCCTGGACAGGGGGCAAGGGCAGATACGCAGTATTTT.